One sample yielded the 7 T cell receptor beta chains listed below, sequenced in a study of blood T cell repertoires in COVID-19 (dated by TCRdb to about 2020). To prepare the library, the immunoSEQ multiplex PCR assay was applied. As stored in TCRdb, this immuneACCESS dataset retains in-frame rearrangements with V and J assigned. A fraction of the clones does not appear; measured against another copy, unresolved V genes explain less than half of the discrepancy, and the remainder lacks a known reason. Recorded for this sample are about 240,000 clones; around 87% of them occurred a single time. Clones ranked in the top ten supply less than 8.5% of the sample. Sequenced material: peripheral blood. The receptors stem from a woman in her sixties or seventies with active or convalescent COVID-19.

This clone showed up just once. The chain is built from TRBV7-3 and TRBJ1-5; 9 positions agree with TRBD1. The CDR3 sequence is 14 residues long. Germline trimming cut 5 bases from V and 4 bases from J; bases unmatched to any gene: 3. Germline V gives CDR1 SGHTA, CDR2 FQGTGA. CDR3 in DNA: TGTGCCAGCAGCATCGGACAGGGGAATCAGCCCCAGCATTTT. Its translation is CASSIGQGNQPQHF.

The CDR3 DNA reads TGTGCCAGCAGCTTAGGAGGGGGCGAGCAGTACTTC. Its translation: CASSLGGGEQYF. This chain uses TRBV7-9 with TRBJ2-7; D possibly corresponds to TRBD1 (6 bases). Germline CDR1 SEHNR, CDR2 FQNEAQ (reference sequence). The CDR3 extends over 12 amino acids. The ends were cut back, 1 base at V and 6 bases at J, with 7 bases in the middle.

V usage is TRBV4-1 and J usage is TRBJ2-3, with 9 bases fitting TRBD2. Losses at the gene ends were 4 bases for V and 4 bases for J; bases not matched to a gene: 9. This CDR3 has 16 amino acids. Germline lookup yields CDR1 MGHRA and CDR2 YSYEKL. CDR3 region: CASSLRDSGGSDTQYF. DNA for the CDR3: TGCGCCAGCAGCCTCCGAGATAGCGGGGGCTCAGATACGCAGTATTTT.

Turning to this clone: Other nucleotide sequences in the sample specify the same CDR3. The rearrangement links TRBV27 to TRBJ1-5; 7 bases agree with TRBD1. Germline V gives CDR1 MNHEY, CDR2 SMNVEV (reference sequence). Trimming at V came to 9 bases and at J to 7 bases, leaving 6 bases not matched to a gene. This CDR3 is built from 12 residues. The CDR3 nucleotides read TGTGCCAGTAGACAGGGTGGACAGCCCCAGCATTTT. Its translation is CASRQGGQPQHF.

The DNA for the CDR3 is TGTGCCAGCAGCCGACCCGGACAGTCCTATGGCTACACCTTC. Its translation is CASSRPGQSYGYTF. The chain couples TRBV3-1 (or the pseudogene TRBV3-2) to TRBJ1-2, with a possible D match to TRBD1 (6 bases). From germline, CDR1 is LGHDT and CDR2 YNNKEL (reference sequence). V lost 4 bases and J 4 bases, leaving 13 bases between the germline ends. This CDR3 comprises 14 residues.

The rearrangement uses TRBV19 and TRBJ1-6; 7 bases match TRBD1. The V and J ends lost 9 bases and 9 bases, in that order; junction bases with no gene match: 8. This CDR3 is 13 amino acids long. Germline CDR1 is LNHDA and CDR2 is SQIVND (reference sequence). DNA of the CDR3: TGTGCCAGCCGGGACAGCGGAGGTTCACCCCTCCACTTT. Amino acids: CASRDSGGSPLHF.

This clone was counted once. The chain combines TRBV18 with TRBJ1-6, with unresolved D. Trimming stripped 3 bases from V and 8 bases from J, with 8 bases between. Germline V gene data show CDR1 as KGHSH and CDR2 as LQKENI. The CDR3 loop spans 13 amino acids. The CDR3 region has the DNA TGTGCCAGCTCACCGCACTCTGATTCACCCCTCCACTTT. It is translated as CASSPHSDSPLHF.